This record looks at one TCR beta chain sequence and its context. Its specificity is unknown. One end of the junction varies from germline; a read error may be responsible. These data come from a study of blood T cells in healthy people across ages. Study-wide results and caveats: Any conclusive comparison of naive versus antigen-experienced cells was prevented by using unsorted PBMCs.

A second roughly 6 to 12 cycle PCR used barcoded and J-beta primers. TCRdb reanalysed the 5' RACE reads using MiXCR and keeps one entry per CDR3 protein. The repertoire includes fewer than 2,000,000 distinct CDR3 sequences, 30% to 40% of them detected once, and roughly 23% sits in the top ten. Germline lookup yields CDR1 MGHRA and CDR2 YSYEKL. CDR3 length: 16 amino acids. The sequence was obtained from a human donor in good health. The sequencing input was blood. J is TRBJ2-3 and V is TRBV4-1, with a tentative D call TRBD1 (7 bases). CDR3 in DNA: TGCGCCAGCAGCCAAGAGGGGCAGGGGGGAACAGATGCGCAGTATTTT. Translating gives CASSQEGQGGTDAQYF.